This T cell receptor (beta chain) was identified in a study of cytomegalovirus exposure and HLA in healthy donors. Note on this clone: The target antigen is unknown.

The length of the CDR3 is 19 residues. With V trimmed by 1 base and J by 7 bases, 10 bases remained unmatched. The V gene's germline CDR1 is LGHNA and CDR2 YNFKEQ. Study-wide results and limits: There were 160 or so TCR beta chains listed as cytomegalovirus-associated.

Use of 60 Vbeta and 13 Jbeta primers characterized the PCR. Generated by immunoSEQ multiplex PCR, the TCRdb table keeps only in-frame clones and is missing some. The sample contains fewer than 200,000 clones, almost 85% of which appear only once. Sequenced sample: PBMCs. The TCR originated in a woman between 45 and 65 years old in good health and CMV-seronegative. V gene TRBV4-2 combines with J gene TRBJ2-2, with TRBD2 matching over 15 bases. The CDR3, as DNA: TGTGCCAGCAGCCAAGCACCGGGACTAGCGGGAGGAGGGGGCGGGGAGCTGTTTTTT. It yields the protein CASSQAPGLAGGGGGELFF.